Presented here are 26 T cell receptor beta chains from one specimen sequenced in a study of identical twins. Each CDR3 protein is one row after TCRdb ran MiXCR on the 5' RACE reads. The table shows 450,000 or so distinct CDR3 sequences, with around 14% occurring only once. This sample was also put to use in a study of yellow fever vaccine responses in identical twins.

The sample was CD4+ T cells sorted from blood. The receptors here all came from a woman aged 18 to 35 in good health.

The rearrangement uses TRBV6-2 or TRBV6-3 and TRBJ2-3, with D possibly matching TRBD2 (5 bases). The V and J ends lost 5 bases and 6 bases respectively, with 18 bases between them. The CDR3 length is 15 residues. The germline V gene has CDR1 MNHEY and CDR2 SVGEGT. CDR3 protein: CASSRVGLQSDTQYF. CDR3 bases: TGTGCCAGCAGTCGGGTCGGACTCCAATCGGATACGCAGTATTTT.

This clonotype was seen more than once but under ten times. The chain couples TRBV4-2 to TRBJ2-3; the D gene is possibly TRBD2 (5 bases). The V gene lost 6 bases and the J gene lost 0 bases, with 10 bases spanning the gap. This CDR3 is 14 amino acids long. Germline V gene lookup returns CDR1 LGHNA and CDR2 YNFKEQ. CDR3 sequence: CASSPTRSTDTQYF. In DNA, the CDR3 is TGTGCCAGCAGTCCCACTAGAAGCACAGATACGCAGTATTTT.

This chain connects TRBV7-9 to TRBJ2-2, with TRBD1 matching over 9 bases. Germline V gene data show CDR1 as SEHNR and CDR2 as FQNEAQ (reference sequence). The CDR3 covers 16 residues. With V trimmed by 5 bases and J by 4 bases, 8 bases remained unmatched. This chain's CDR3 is CASSPGTGKGTGELFF. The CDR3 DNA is TGTGCCAGCAGCCCCGGGACAGGGAAAGGCACCGGGGAGCTGTTTTTT.

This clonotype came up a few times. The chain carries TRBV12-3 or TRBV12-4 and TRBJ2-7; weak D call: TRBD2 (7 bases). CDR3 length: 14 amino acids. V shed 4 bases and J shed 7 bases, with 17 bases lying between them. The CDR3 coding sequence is TGTGCCAGCAGTTCCAAAGTGGGGGGGCGGGAGCAGTACTTC. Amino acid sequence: CASSSKVGGREQYF.

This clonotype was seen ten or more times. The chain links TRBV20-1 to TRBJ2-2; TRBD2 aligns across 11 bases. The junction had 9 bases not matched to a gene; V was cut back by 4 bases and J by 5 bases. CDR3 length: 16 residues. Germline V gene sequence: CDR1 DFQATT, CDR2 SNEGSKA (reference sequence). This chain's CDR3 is CSAKASGRSGTGELFF. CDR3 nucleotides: TGCAGTGCTAAGGCTAGCGGGAGGTCAGGAACCGGGGAGCTGTTTTTT.

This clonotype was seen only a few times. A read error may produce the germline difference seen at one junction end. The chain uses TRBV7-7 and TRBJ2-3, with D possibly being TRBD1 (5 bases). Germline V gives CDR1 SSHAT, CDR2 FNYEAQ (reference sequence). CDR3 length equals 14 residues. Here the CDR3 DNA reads TGTGCTAGCAGCCGACAGTTTAACACAGATACGCAGTATTTT. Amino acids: CASSRQFNTDTQYF.

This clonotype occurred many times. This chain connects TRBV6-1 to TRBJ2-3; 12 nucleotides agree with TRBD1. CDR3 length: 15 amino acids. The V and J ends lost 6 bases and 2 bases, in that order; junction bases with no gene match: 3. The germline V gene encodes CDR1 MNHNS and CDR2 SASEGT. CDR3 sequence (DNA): TGTGCCAGCAGAATGGGACAGGGGGCCACAGATACGCAGTATTTT. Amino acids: CASRMGQGATDTQYF.

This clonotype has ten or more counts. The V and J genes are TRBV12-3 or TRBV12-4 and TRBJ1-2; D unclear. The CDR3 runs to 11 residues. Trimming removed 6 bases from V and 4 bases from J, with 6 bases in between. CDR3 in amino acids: CASSRAYGYTF. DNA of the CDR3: TGTGCCAGCAGCCGGGCCTATGGCTACACCTTC.

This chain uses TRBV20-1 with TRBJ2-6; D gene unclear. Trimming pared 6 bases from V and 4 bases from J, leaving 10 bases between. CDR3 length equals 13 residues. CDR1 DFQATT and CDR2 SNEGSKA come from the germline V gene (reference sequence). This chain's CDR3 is CSAGPPGANVLTF. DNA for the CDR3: TGCAGTGCCGGACCCCCCGGGGCCAACGTCCTGACTTTC.

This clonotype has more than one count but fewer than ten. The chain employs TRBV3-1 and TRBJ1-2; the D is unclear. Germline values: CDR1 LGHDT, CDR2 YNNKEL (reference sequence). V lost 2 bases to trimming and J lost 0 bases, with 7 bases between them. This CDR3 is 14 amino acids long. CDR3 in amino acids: CASSQRDTNYGYTF. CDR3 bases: TGTGCCAGCAGCCAAAGGGATACTAACTATGGCTACACCTTC.

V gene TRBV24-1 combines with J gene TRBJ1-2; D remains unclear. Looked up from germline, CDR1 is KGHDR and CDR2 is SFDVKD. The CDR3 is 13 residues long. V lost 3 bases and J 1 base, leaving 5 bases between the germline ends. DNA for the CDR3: TGTGCCACCAGTGATCAGTATAACTATGGCTACACCTTC. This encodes CATSDQYNYGYTF.

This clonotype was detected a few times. DNA of the CDR3: TGTGCCAGCAGTCCAGGACTAGCGGGAATTCAGAATGAGCAGTTCTTC. The encoded protein is CASSPGLAGIQNEQFF. The rearrangement links TRBV28 to TRBJ2-1, with 12 nucleotides matching TRBD2. CDR1 and CDR2 (germline): MDHEN, SYDVKM. Trimming at V came to 5 bases and at J to 7 bases, leaving 9 bases not matched to a gene. The length of the CDR3 is 16 residues.

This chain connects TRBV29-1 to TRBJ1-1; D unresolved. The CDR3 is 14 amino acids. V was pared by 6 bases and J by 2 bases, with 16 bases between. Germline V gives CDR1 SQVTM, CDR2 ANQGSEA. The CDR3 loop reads CSVRRRNYNTEAFF. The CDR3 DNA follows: TGCAGCGTCCGCCGGCGGAACTACAACACTGAAGCTTTCTTT.

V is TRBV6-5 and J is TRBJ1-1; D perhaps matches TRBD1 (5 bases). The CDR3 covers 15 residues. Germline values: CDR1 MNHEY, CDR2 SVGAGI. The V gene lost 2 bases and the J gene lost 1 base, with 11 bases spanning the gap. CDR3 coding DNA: TGTGCCAGCAGTTACAGTAGACAGAAGAACACTGAAGCTTTCTTT. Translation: CASSYSRQKNTEAFF.

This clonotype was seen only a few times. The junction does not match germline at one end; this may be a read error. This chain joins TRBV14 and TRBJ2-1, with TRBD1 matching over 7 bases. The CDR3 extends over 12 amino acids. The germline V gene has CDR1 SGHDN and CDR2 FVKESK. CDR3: CASSQGQFSPLF. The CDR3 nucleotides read TGTGCCAGCAGCCAGGGACAGTTCTCCCCCCTCTTC.

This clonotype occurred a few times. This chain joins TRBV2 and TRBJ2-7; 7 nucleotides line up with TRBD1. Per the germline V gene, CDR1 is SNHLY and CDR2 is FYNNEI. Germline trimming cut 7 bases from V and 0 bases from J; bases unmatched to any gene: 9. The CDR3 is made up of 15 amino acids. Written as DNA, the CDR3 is TGTGCCAGCAAGCGGCAGGGGGACCGCTCCTACGAGCAGTACTTC. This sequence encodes CASKRQGDRSYEQYF.

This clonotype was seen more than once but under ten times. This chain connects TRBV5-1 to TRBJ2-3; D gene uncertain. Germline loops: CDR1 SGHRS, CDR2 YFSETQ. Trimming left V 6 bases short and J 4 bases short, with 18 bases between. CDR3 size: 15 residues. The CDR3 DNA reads TGCGCCAGCAAAAGGACGGCTGAGAAGTCAGATACGCAGTATTTT. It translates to CASKRTAEKSDTQYF.

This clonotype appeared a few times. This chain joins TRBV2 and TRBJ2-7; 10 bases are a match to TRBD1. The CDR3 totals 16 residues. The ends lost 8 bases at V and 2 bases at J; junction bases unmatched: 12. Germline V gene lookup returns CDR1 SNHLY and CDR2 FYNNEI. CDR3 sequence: CASEDWAGTGAYEQYF. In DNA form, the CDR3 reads TGTGCCAGCGAAGACTGGGCCGGGACAGGGGCCTACGAGCAGTACTTC.

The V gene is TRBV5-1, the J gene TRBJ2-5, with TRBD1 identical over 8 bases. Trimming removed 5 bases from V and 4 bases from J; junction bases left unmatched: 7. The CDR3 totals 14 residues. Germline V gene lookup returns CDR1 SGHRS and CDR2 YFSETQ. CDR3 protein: CASRPRTGTETQYF. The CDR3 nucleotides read TGCGCCAGCAGACCTAGGACAGGGACAGAGACCCAGTACTTC.

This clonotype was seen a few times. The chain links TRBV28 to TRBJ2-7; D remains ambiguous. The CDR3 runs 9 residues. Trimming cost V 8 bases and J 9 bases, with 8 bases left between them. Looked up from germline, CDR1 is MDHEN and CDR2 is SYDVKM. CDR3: CASGNRQYF. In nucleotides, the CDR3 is TGTGCCAGCGGGAACCGGCAGTACTTC. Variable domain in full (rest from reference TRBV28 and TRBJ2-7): DVKVTQSSRYLVKRTGEKVFLECVQDMDHENMFWYRQDPGLGLRLIYFSYDVKMKEKGDIPEGYSVSREKKERFSLILESASTNQTSMYLCASGNRQYFGPGTRLTVT.

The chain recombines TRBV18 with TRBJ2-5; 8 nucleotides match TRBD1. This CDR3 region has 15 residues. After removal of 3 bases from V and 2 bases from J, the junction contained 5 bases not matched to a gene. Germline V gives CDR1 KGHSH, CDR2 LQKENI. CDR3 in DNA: TGTGCCAGCTCACCCCAACAGGGGGATCAAGAGACCCAGTACTTC. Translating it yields CASSPQQGDQETQYF.

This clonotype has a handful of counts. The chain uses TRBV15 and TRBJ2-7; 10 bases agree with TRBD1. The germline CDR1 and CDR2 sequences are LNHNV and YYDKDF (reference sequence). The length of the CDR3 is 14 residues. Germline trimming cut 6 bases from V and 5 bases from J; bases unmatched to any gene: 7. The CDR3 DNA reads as TGTGCCACCAGAAGGGGACAGGGGCTTGACGAGCAGTACTTC. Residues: CATRRGQGLDEQYF.

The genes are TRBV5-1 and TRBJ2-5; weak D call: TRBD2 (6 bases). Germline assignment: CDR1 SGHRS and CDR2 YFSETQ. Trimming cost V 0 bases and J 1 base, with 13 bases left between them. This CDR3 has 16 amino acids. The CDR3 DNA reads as TGCGCCAGCAGCTTGGGTGGAGGGGCCATCCAAGAGACCCAGTACTTC. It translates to CASSLGGGAIQETQYF. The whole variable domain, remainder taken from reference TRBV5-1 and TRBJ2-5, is KAGVTQTPRYLIKTRGQQVTLSCSPISGHRSVSWYQQTPGQGLQFLFEYFSETQRNKGNFPGRFSGRQFSNSRSEMNVSTLELGDSALYLCASSLGGGAIQETQYFGPGTRLLVL.

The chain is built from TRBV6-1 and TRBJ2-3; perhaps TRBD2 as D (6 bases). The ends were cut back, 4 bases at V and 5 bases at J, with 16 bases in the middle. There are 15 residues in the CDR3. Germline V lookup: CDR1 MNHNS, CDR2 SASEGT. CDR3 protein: CASSVPGTGGDTQYF. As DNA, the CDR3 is TGTGCCAGCAGTGTGCCGGGGACTGGGGGAGATACGCAGTATTTT.

CDR3 sequence reads: CASSLSAWARETQYF. The CDR3 region has the DNA TGTGCCAGCAGCTTATCTGCGTGGGCGCGAGAGACCCAGTACTTC. This chain joins TRBV7-9 and TRBJ2-5, with D unresolved. Trimming took off 2 bases at V and 4 bases at J, with 14 bases between the two ends. Germline V CDR1 and CDR2: SEHNR, FQNEAQ (reference sequence). The CDR3 loop spans 15 amino acids. Supplemented by reference TRBV7-9 and TRBJ2-5, the full variable domain reads DTGVSQNPRHKITKRGQNVTFRCDPISEHNRLYWYRQTLGQGPEFLTYFQNEAQLEKSRLLSDRFSAERPKGSFSTLEIQRTEQGDSAMYLCASSLSAWARETQYFGPGTRLLVL.

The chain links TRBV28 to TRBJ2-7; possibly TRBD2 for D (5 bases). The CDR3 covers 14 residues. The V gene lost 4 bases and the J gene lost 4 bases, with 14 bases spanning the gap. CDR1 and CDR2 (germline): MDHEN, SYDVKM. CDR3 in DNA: TGTGCCAGCAGTTCGGGAAACGCTGTTTACGAGCAGTACTTC. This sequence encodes CASSSGNAVYEQYF.